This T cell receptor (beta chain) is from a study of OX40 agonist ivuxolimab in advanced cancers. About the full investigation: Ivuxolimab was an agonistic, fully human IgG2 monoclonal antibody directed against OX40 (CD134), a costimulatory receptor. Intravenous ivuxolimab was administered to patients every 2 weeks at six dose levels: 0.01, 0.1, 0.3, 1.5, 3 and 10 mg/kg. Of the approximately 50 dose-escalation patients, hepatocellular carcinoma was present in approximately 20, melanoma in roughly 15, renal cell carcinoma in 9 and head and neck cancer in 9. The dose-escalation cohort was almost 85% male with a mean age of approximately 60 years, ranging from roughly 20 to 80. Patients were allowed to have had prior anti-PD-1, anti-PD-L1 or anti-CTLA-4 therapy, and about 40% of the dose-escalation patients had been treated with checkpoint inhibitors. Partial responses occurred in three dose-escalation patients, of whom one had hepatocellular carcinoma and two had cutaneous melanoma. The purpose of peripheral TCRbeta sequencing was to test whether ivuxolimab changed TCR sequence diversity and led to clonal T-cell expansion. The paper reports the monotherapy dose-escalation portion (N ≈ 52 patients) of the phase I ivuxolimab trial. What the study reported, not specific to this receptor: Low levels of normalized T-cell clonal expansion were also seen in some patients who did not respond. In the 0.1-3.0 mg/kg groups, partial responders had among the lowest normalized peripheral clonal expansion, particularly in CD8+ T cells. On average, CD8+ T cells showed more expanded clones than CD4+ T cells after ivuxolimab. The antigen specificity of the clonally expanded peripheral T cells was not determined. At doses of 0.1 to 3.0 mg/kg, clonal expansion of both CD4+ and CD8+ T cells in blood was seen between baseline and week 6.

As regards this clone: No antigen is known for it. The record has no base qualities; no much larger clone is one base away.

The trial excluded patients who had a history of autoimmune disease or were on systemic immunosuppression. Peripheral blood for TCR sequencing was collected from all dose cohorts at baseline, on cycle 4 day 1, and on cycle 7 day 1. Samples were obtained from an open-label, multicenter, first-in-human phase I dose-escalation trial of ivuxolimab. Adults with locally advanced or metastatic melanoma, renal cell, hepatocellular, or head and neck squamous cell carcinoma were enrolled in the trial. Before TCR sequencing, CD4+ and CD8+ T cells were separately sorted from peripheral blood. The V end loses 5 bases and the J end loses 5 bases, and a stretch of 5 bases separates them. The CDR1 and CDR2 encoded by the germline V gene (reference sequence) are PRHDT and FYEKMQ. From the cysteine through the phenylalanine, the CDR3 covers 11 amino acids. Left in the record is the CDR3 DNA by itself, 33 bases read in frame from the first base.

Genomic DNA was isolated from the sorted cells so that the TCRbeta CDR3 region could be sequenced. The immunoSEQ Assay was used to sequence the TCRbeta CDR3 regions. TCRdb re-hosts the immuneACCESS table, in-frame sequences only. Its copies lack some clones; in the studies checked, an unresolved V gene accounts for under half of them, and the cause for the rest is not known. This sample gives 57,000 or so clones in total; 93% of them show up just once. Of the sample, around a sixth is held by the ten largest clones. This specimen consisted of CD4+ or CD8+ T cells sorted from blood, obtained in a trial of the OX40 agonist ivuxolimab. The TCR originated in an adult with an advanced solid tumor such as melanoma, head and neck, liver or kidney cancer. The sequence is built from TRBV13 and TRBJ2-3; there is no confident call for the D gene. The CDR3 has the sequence CASSRGDTQYF. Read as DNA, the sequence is TGTGCCAGCAGCAGAGGAGATACGCAGTATTTT.